This is a list of T cell receptor beta chains from one sample in a study of response to subunit inactivated influenza vaccine. From the RT-PCR reads, TCRdb called clonotypes with MiXCR, one entry per CDR3 protein. The repertoire consists of hundreds of thousands of distinct CDR3 sequences, with around 13% occurring once and the leading ten covering about 7.6%. The sequenced sample was PBMCs from blood, obtained 14 days before vaccination. All receptors come from a middle-aged man who received an inactivated influenza vaccine. The CDR3 runs from the conserved cysteine through the conserved F or W. The order of the fields is V gene, J gene, clone size, CDR3 length, CDR3 protein. Expanded clones are given a class, and other clones once, few, many or no size at all.

TRBV12-3/TRBV12-4	TRBJ2-1	many	13	CASTSGGAYEQFF
TRBV24-1	TRBJ2-3	few	16	CATSDLDPGSLDTQYF
TRBV29-1	TRBJ1-2	many	13	CSVTPDSLSGYTF
TRBV6-6	TRBJ2-1	many	13	CASTWPGRNEQFF
TRBV4-2	TRBJ2-1	few	16	CASSQHTGVSYNEQFF
TRBV20-1	TRBJ1-1	few	16	CSARSITDRAGTEAFF
TRBV7-9	TRBJ2-2	NA	16	CASSLGTGDNTGELFF
TRBV12-3/TRBV12-4	TRBJ1-5	many	15	CASRLGLVDNQPQHF
TRBV12-3/TRBV12-4	TRBJ1-5	few	12	CASRLRDQPQHF
TRBV20-1	TRBJ2-1	few	16	CSAMGLAGGPYNEQFF
TRBV6-4	TRBJ1-5	NA	13	CASIRHPGEPQHF
TRBV5-6	TRBJ1-5	NA	15	CASSLGSLSNQPQHF
TRBV20-1	TRBJ2-4	NA	13	CSALLGGENIQYF
TRBV5-1	TRBJ2-7	few	15	CASHPSSGGTYEQYF
TRBV5-6	TRBJ1-1	few	15	CASSLARQGNTEAFF
TRBV10-3	TRBJ2-5	NA	17	CAISGGGLAGDGKTQYF
TRBV2	TRBJ2-7	NA	15	CASNHLSGHSYEQYF
TRBV19	TRBJ2-3	NA	13	CASSIPGSDTQYF
TRBV7-2	TRBJ2-6	many	14	CASSLSLGANVLTF
TRBV4-3	TRBJ2-5	few	15	CASSQGQGPQETQYF
TRBV6-2/TRBV6-3	TRBJ2-7	NA	15	CASSEISGAGFEQYF
TRBV29-1	TRBJ2-3	many	15	CSVVGSGTGVDTQYF
TRBV4-3	TRBJ2-5	many	14	CASSQDRSRETQYF
TRBV30	TRBJ2-7	few	14	CAWSRGGSLYEQYF
TRBV5-1	TRBJ1-2	few	15	CASSLGRSSNYGYTF
TRBV6-1	TRBJ2-1	few	13	CASSRERIREQFF
TRBV29-1	TRBJ2-5	NA	13	CSVERGWQETQYF
TRBV7-3	TRBJ2-7	NA	18	CASSINRDRRLGSYEQYF
TRBV7-2	TRBJ2-3	few	16	CASSSHATSPPDTQYF
TRBV29-1	TRBJ2-6	few	16	CSVVPILDSGANVLTF
TRBV7-9	TRBJ2-3	NA	13	CASSLRLPDTQYF
TRBV5-1	TRBJ1-2	NA	15	CASSLESGGSYGYTF
TRBV29-1	TRBJ1-1	few	12	CSASSGNTEAFF
TRBV12-3/TRBV12-4	TRBJ2-2	few	11	CASKRTGELFF
TRBV24-1	TRBJ2-2	NA	17	CATSDMMGTGNTGELFF
TRBV29-1	TRBJ2-7	NA	14	CSVGLSGRDYEQYF
TRBV20-1	TRBJ2-7	few	14	CSGTGTGRTREQYF
TRBV9	TRBJ2-3	NA	16	CASSVGTGTPTDTQYF
TRBV12-3/TRBV12-4	TRBJ2-5	few	12	CASSRPPGTQYF
TRBV9	TRBJ1-2	many	15	CASSVGTGEYGGYTF